This TCR beta chain was recovered during a study of shared clonotypes between healthy human individuals. Study-level results: Since donors were few, the genetic and exposure-history diversity represented was limited.

Genomic DNA (from each subset) was split evenly across several immunoSEQ plates. Libraries were prepared by immunoSEQ multiplex PCR; TCRdb keeps only in-frame clonotypes and omits some of them. The top ten hold approximately 1.2% of the sample, which has about 2 million clones, approximately 94% seen once. Note on this clone: What it binds is unknown.

Naive CD8 cells comprised CD45RO-negative, CCR7-positively selected cells, excluding terminally differentiated effector memory CD45RA+ cells. Germline loops: CDR1 SNHLY, CDR2 FYNNEI. CDR3 size: 14 residues. With 6 bases clipped from V and 2 bases from J, the junction kept 4 bases outside the gene matches. The sequenced sample consisted of naive CD8+ T cells sorted from blood. The chain is built from TRBV2 and TRBJ1-3, with 7 bases aligning to TRBD1. This receptor was identified in a man younger than 30 in good health. CDR3 bases: TGTGCCAGCAGAGGACAGGAAGCTGGAAACACCATATATTTT. Its protein is CASRGQEAGNTIYF.